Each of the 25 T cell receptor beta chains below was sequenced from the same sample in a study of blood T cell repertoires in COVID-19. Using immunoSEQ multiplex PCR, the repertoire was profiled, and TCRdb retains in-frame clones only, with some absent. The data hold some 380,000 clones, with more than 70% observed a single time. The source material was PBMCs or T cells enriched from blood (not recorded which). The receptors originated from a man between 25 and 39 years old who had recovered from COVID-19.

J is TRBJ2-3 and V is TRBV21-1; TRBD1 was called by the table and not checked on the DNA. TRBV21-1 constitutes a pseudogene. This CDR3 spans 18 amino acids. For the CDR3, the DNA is TGTGCCAGCAGCGGACCAATGCCCCTACAGGGTTACGCAGAAACGCAGTATTTT. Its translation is CASSGPMPLQGYAETQYF.

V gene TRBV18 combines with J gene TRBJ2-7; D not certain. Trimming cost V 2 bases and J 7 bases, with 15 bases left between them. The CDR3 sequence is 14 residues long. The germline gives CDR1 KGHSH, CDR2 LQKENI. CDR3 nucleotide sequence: TGTGCCAGCTCACCATCGGCAGGAATAGGAGAGCAGTACTTC. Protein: CASSPSAGIGEQYF.

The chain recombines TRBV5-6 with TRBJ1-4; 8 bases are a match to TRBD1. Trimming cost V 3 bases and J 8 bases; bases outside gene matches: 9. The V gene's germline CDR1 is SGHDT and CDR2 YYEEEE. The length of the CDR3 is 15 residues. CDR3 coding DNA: TGTGCCAGCAGCTCCAAACAGGGGGTATGGGAAAAACTGTTTTTT. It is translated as CASSSKQGVWEKLFF.

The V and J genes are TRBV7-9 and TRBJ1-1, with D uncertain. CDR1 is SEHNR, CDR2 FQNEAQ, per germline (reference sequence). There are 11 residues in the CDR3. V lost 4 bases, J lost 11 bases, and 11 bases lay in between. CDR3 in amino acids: CASSSGRGAFF. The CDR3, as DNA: TGTGCCAGCAGCTCCGGGAGAGGGGCTTTCTTT.

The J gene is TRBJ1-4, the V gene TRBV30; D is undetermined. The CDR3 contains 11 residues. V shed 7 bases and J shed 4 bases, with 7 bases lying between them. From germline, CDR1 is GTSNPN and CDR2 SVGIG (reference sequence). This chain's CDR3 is CASPGNEKLFF. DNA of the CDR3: TGTGCCTCCCCGGGTAATGAAAAACTGTTTTTT.

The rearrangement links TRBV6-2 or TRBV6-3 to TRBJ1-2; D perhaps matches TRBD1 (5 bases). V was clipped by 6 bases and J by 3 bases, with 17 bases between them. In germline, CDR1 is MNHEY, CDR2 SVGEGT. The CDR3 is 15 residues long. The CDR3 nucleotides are TGTGCCAGCAGCCCCCGGAGGGACGGGTACTATGGCTACACCTTC. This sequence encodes CASSPRRDGYYGYTF.

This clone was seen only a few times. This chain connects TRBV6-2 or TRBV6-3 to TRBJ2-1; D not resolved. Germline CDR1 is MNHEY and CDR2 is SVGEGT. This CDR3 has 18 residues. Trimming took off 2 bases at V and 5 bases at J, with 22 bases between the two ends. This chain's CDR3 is CASSYPPRLEVSDNEQFF. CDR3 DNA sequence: TGTGCCAGCAGTTACCCTCCTCGGTTAGAGGTATCTGACAATGAGCAGTTCTTC.

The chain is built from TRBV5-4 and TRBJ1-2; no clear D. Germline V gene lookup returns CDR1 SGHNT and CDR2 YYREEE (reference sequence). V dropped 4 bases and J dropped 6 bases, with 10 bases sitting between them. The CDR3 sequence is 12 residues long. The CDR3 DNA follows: TGTGCCAGCAGCCTTGCGGGTGATGGCTACACCTTC. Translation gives CASSLAGDGYTF. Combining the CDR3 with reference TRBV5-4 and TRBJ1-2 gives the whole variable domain ETGVTQSPTHLIKTRGQQVTLRCSSQSGHNTVSWYQQALGQGPQFIFQYYREEENGRGNFPPRFSGLQFPNYSSELNVNALELDDSALYLCASSLAGDGYTFGSGTRLTVV.

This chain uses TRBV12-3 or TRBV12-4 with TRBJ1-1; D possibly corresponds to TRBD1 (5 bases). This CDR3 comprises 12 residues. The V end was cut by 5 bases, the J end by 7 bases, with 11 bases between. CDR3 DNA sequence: TGTGCCAGCAGTCCCCCCGGGGGTGAAGCTTTCTTT. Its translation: CASSPPGGEAFF.

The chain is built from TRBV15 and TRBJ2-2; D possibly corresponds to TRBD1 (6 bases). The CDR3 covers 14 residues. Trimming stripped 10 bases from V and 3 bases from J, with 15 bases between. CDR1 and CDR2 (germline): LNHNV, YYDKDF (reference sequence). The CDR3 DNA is TGTGCCATTACTCACAGGGCAGACACCGGGGAGCTGTTTTTT. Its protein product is CAITHRADTGELFF.

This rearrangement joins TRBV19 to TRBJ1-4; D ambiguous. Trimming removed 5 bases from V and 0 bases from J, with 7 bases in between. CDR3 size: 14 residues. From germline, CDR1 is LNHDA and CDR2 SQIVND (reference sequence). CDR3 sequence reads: CASSLLATNEKLFF. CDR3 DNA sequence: TGTGCCAGTAGTCTCCTTGCAACTAATGAAAAACTGTTTTTT. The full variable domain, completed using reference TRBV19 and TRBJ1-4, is DGGITQSPKYLFRKEGQNVTLSCEQNLNHDAMYWYRQDPGQGLRLIYYSQIVNDFQKGDIAEGYSVSREKKESFPLTVTSAQKNPTAFYLCASSLLATNEKLFFGSGTQLSVL.

CDR3 region: CASSAQGARDEQYF. CDR3 in DNA: TGTGCCAGCAGCGCACAGGGGGCGCGGGACGAGCAGTACTTC. The J gene is TRBJ2-7, the V gene TRBV7-8; 9 bases agree with TRBD1. Germline-derived CDR1 and CDR2 are SGHVS and FQNEAQ. V lost 5 bases to trimming and J lost 5 bases; unmatched junction nucleotides: 7. The CDR3 covers 14 residues.

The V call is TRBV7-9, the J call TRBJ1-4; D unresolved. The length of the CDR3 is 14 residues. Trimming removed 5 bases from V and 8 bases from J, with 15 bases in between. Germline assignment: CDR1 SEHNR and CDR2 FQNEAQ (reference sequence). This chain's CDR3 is CASSPMAVQEKLFF. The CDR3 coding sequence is TGTGCCAGCAGCCCCATGGCAGTACAAGAAAAACTGTTTTTT.

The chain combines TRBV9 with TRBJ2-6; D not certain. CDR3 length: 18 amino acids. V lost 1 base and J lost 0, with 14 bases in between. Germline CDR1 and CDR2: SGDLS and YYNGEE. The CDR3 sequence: CASSVTPATFSGANVLTF. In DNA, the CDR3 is TGTGCCAGCAGCGTAACCCCTGCTACCTTCTCTGGGGCCAACGTCCTGACTTTC.

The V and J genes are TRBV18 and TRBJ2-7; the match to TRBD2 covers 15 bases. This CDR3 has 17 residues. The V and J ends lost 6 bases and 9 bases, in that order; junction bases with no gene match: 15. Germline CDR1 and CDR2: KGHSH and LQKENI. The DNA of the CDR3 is TGTGCCAGCTCGCCGGGACTAGCGGGGGGACTGTCTCAGGGGCAGTACTTC. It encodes CASSPGLAGGLSQGQYF.

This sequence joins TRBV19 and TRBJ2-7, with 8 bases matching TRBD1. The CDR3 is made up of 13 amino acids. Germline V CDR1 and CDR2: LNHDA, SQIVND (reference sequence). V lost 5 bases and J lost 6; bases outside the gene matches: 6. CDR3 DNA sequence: TGTGCCAGTAGTCGGCAGGGGGCCGGCGAGCAGTACTTC. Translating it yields CASSRQGAGEQYF.

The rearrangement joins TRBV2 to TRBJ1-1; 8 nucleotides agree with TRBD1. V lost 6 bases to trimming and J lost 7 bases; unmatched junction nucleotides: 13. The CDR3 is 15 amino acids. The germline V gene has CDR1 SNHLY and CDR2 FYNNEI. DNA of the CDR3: TGTGCCAGCAGACTTACTCCGGACAGGGCCAATGAAGCTTTCTTT. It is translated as CASRLTPDRANEAFF.

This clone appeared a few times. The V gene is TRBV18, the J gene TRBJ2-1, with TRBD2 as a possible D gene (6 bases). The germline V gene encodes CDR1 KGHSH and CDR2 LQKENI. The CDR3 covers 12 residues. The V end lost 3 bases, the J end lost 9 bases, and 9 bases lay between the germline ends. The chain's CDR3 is CASSPMGGEQFF. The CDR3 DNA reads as TGTGCCAGCTCACCTATGGGAGGTGAGCAGTTCTTC.

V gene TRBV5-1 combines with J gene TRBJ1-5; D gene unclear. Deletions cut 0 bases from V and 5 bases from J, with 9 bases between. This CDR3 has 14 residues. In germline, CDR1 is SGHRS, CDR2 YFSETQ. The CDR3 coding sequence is TGCGCCAGCAGCTTGGAGTTGGGAGATCAGCCCCAGCATTTT. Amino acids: CASSLELGDQPQHF.

The CDR3 loop is CASSLGGDPYTQYF. CDR3 in DNA: TGTGCCAGCAGTTTAGGCGGGGATCCATATACGCAGTATTTT. The V and J genes are TRBV28 and TRBJ2-3; weak D call: TRBD2 (6 bases). In germline, CDR1 is MDHEN, CDR2 SYDVKM. The V gene lost 2 bases and the J gene lost 7 bases, with 13 bases spanning the gap. The CDR3 contains 14 residues.

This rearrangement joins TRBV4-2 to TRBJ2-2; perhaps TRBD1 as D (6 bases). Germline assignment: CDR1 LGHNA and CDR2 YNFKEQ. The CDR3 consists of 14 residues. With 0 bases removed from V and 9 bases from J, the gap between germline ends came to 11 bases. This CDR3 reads CASSQEGRDRELFF. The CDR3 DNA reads TGTGCCAGCAGCCAAGAAGGCAGGGACAGGGAGCTGTTTTTT.

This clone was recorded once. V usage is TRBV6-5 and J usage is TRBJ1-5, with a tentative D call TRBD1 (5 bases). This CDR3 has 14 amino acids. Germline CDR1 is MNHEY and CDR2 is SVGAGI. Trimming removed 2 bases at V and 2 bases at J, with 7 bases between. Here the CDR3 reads CASSYGGGNQPQHF. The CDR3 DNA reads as TGTGCCAGCAGTTACGGGGGGGGCAATCAGCCCCAGCATTTT.

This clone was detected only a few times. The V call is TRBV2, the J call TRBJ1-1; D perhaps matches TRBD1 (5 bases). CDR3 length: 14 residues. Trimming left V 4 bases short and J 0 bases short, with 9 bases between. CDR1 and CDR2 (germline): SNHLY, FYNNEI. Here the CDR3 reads CASSGGRLNTEAFF. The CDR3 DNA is TGTGCCAGCAGTGGGGGCAGGCTGAACACTGAAGCTTTCTTT.

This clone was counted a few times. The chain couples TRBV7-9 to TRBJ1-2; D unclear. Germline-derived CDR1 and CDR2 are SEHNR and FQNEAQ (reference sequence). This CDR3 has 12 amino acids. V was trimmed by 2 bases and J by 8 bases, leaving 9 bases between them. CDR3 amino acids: CASSLSGLGYTF. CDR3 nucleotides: TGTGCCAGCAGCTTATCTGGCTTAGGCTACACCTTC.

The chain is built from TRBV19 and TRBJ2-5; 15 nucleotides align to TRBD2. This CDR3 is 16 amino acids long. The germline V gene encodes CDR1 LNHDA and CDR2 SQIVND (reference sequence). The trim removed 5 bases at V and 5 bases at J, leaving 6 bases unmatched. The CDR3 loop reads CASSRTSGGAWETQYF. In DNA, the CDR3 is TGTGCCAGTAGTCGGACTAGCGGGGGGGCCTGGGAGACCCAGTACTTC.